This passage covers 26 T cell receptor beta chains from one sample sequenced in a study of T-cell memory formation after mild COVID-19. MiXCR, applied by TCRdb to the 5' RACE reads, yields one record per CDR3 protein. The table shows approximately 400,000 distinct CDR3 sequences, with about a sixth occurring only once. Sequencing was done on a sample of PBMCs or a T cell subset sorted from them (not recorded which). These receptors were obtained from a man aged 18 to 29 who had mild COVID-19 (a few samples of this study predate the infection). Cell type and time point are not known.

This clonotype was seen more than once but under ten times. The J gene is TRBJ2-7, the V gene TRBV4-2; D possibly corresponds to TRBD2 (5 bases). This CDR3 contains 14 residues. The V end was cut by 0 bases, the J end by 2 bases, with 8 bases between. Germline CDR1 is LGHNA and CDR2 is YNFKEQ. The CDR3 is CASSQDDYTYEQYF. The CDR3 DNA reads TGTGCCAGCAGCCAAGATGACTATACCTACGAGCAGTACTTC.

This clonotype was counted a few times. This chain uses TRBV24-1 with TRBJ2-2; no clear D. The CDR3 sequence is 14 residues long. Germline V CDR1 and CDR2: KGHDR, SFDVKD. V was clipped by 3 bases and J by 4 bases, with 8 bases between them. CDR3 in amino acids: CATSDPGPTGELFF. The CDR3 DNA sequence: TGTGCCACCAGTGATCCCGGACCCACCGGGGAGCTGTTTTTT.

In this sample, this clonotype turned up a few times. V gene TRBV24-1 combines with J gene TRBJ2-1; 9 nucleotides align to TRBD1. In germline, CDR1 is KGHDR, CDR2 SFDVKD. This CDR3 region has 18 residues. The V and J ends lost 1 base and 5 bases, in that order; junction bases with no gene match: 11. In nucleotides, the CDR3 is TGTGCCACCAGTGATTTCCCAAACACGGGACAGGGTAACAATGAGCAGTTCTTC. Protein sequence: CATSDFPNTGQGNNEQFF.

This clonotype was counted a few times. V gene TRBV11-2 combines with J gene TRBJ1-2; 8 bases fit TRBD1. Germline values: CDR1 SGHAT, CDR2 FQNNGV. The CDR3 has 13 residues. V lost 4 bases and J lost 8; bases outside the gene matches: 6. The CDR3 reads CASSSDRGWGYTF. The DNA of the CDR3 is TGTGCCAGCAGCTCTGACAGGGGTTGGGGCTACACCTTC. Full variable domain (missing parts from reference TRBV11-2 and TRBJ1-2): EAGVAQSPRYKIIEKRQSVAFWCNPISGHATLYWYQQILGQGPKLLIQFQNNGVVDDSQLPKDRFSAERLKGVDSTLKIQPAKLEDSAVYLCASSSDRGWGYTFGSGTRLTVV.

The rearrangement uses TRBV24-1 and TRBJ2-4; no firm D call. V was shortened by 4 bases and J by 3 bases, with 12 bases between the two germline ends. Germline V lookup: CDR1 KGHDR, CDR2 SFDVKD. The CDR3 totals 15 residues. The CDR3 spells CATSDPGGGKNIQYF. CDR3 bases: TGTGCCACCAGTGACCCCGGTGGTGGCAAAAACATTCAGTACTTC.

This clonotype turned up a few times. CDR3 DNA sequence: TGTGCCAGCAGTGAGTCCGGGAACTATGGCTACACCTTC. This sequence encodes CASSESGNYGYTF. The J gene is TRBJ1-2, the V gene TRBV25-1; D is uncertain. Germline CDR1 reads MGHDK; CDR2 reads SYGVNS. Trimming shortened V by 3 bases and J by 2 bases, and 7 bases separated the two germline ends. The length of the CDR3 is 13 residues.

This clonotype came up a few times. The rearrangement joins TRBV12-3 or TRBV12-4 to TRBJ2-3; D gene uncertain. Trimming cost V 6 bases and J 2 bases, with 12 bases left between them. The CDR3 length is 14 residues. The CDR3 loop is CASSPEYNTDTQYF. CDR3 sequence (DNA): TGTGCCAGCAGCCCCGAGTATAACACAGATACGCAGTATTTT.

This chain connects TRBV7-3 to TRBJ2-2; TRBD2 matches 8 bases. Germline V gene sequence: CDR1 SGHTA, CDR2 FQGTGA. J lost 3 bases, V lost 5 bases, and 8 bases had no gene match. This CDR3 is 16 amino acids long. CDR3 region: CASSLRLARHTGELFF. CDR3 in DNA: TGTGCCAGCAGCCTCAGACTAGCGAGACACACCGGGGAGCTGTTTTTT. The entire variable domain, with the rest obtained from reference TRBV7-3 and TRBJ2-2, is as follows: GAGVSQTPSNKVTEKGKYVELRCDPISGHTALYWYRQSLGQGPEFLIYFQGTGAADDSGLPNDRFFAVRPEGSVSTLKIQRTERGDSAVYLCASSLRLARHTGELFFGEGSRLTVL.

The chain recombines TRBV12-3 or TRBV12-4 with TRBJ1-1; perhaps TRBD1 as D (5 bases). The CDR3 totals 13 residues. The V end was cut by 7 bases, the J end by 6 bases, with 15 bases between. The CDR3 here is CASTLAGLSEAFF. In DNA, the CDR3 is TGTGCCAGCACCCTAGCAGGGCTCTCTGAAGCTTTCTTT.

This clonotype was observed a few times. The chain recombines TRBV9 with TRBJ1-2; unclear D gene. The V and J ends lost 0 bases and 0 bases respectively, with 9 bases between them. The CDR3 extends over 15 amino acids. CDR1 is SGDLS, CDR2 YYNGEE, per germline. CDR3 protein: CASSVAESANYGYTF. DNA of the CDR3: TGTGCCAGCAGCGTAGCTGAGAGCGCTAACTATGGCTACACCTTC.

The rearrangement joins TRBV29-1 to TRBJ2-3; D not resolved. This CDR3 region has 12 residues. Germline V gene lookup returns CDR1 SQVTM and CDR2 ANQGSEA. Deletions cut 4 bases from V and 2 bases from J, with 7 bases between. DNA for the CDR3: TGCAGCGTTGTCTCCAACACAGATACGCAGTATTTT. Translation gives CSVVSNTDTQYF.

The J gene is TRBJ2-1, the V gene TRBV4-1; no clear D. Trimming pared 0 bases from V and 10 bases from J, leaving 10 bases between. The CDR3 is 13 residues long. The germline gives CDR1 MGHRA, CDR2 YSYEKL. The CDR3, as DNA: TGCGCCAGCAGCCAAGAAGAAGAGTACGAGCAGTTCTTC. It yields the protein CASSQEEEYEQFF.

This rearrangement joins TRBV28 to TRBJ1-1; D unresolved. Germline-derived CDR1 and CDR2 are MDHEN and SYDVKM. This CDR3 comprises 13 residues. Trimming stripped 3 bases from V and 7 bases from J, with 12 bases between. The CDR3 is CASSLGRKGEAFF. The CDR3 DNA is TGTGCCAGCAGTTTGGGGAGGAAAGGTGAAGCTTTCTTT. Full variable domain (rest looked up from reference TRBV28 and TRBJ1-1): DVKVTQSSRYLVKRTGEKVFLECVQDMDHENMFWYRQDPGLGLRLIYFSYDVKMKEKGDIPEGYSVSREKKERFSLILESASTNQTSMYLCASSLGRKGEAFFGQGTRLTVV.

The V and J genes are TRBV6-1 and TRBJ2-7, with D tentatively TRBD1 (5 bases). Trimming removed 4 bases at V and 6 bases at J, with 16 bases between. The V gene's germline CDR1 is MNHNS and CDR2 SASEGT. The CDR3 is 14 amino acids. CDR3 protein: CASSARQPPGEQYF. In DNA form, the CDR3 reads TGTGCCAGCAGTGCCCGACAGCCTCCCGGCGAGCAGTACTTC.

This chain uses TRBV24-1 with TRBJ2-1, with D possibly TRBD2 on 6 matching bases. Trimming cost V 7 bases and J 3 bases, with 12 bases left between them. Germline V gives CDR1 KGHDR, CDR2 SFDVKD. The CDR3 totals 14 residues. CDR3 in DNA: TGTGCCACCAGCGGACTACCGAACTACAATGAGCAGTTCTTC. Amino acid sequence: CATSGLPNYNEQFF.

Turning to this clonotype: A read error is possible here, since a much larger clone lies one base away. It is likely a read error, because the conserved phenylalanine at the end of the CDR3 is missing. This chain joins TRBV5-1 and TRBJ2-3; no clear D gene. The CDR3 spans 13 residues. Germline V CDR1 and CDR2: SGHRS, YFSETQ. The V and J ends lost 7 bases and 6 bases respectively, with 15 bases between them. The CDR3 nucleotides read TGCGCCAGCGCTCCATTACGTCCGGATACGCAGTATTCT. Its translation is CASAPLRPDTQYS.

The chain is built from TRBV7-3 and TRBJ2-1; maybe TRBD1 (5 bases). The CDR3 runs 14 residues. Germline CDR1 reads SGHTA; CDR2 reads FQGTGA. V lost 1 base to trimming and J lost 4 bases, with 8 bases between them. The CDR3 sequence is CASSLRGYYNEQFF. CDR3 DNA: TGTGCCAGCAGCTTAAGGGGCTATTACAATGAGCAGTTCTTC.

The chain joins TRBV9 to TRBJ2-1; 9 nucleotides match TRBD2. CDR1 and CDR2 from the germline V gene are SGDLS and YYNGEE. The length of the CDR3 is 16 residues. With V trimmed by 2 bases and J by 7 bases, 10 bases remained unmatched. The CDR3, as DNA: TGTGCCAGCAGCGTCCTGAGCGGGGGGTGGGCGAATGAGCAGTTCTTC. Amino acids: CASSVLSGGWANEQFF.

J is TRBJ2-1 and V is TRBV5-1; D not certain. V was clipped by 0 bases and J by 0 bases, with 10 bases between them. CDR1 is SGHRS and CDR2 is YFSETQ in the germline V gene. This CDR3 region has 16 residues. The CDR3 DNA follows: TGCGCCAGCAGCTTGGACCCATTGAGCTCCTACAATGAGCAGTTCTTC. This gives the protein CASSLDPLSSYNEQFF. The variable domain in full, completed from reference TRBV5-1 and TRBJ2-1, reads KAGVTQTPRYLIKTRGQQVTLSCSPISGHRSVSWYQQTPGQGLQFLFEYFSETQRNKGNFPGRFSGRQFSNSRSEMNVSTLELGDSALYLCASSLDPLSSYNEQFFGPGTRLTVL.

The chain joins TRBV28 to TRBJ2-7; TRBD1 or TRBD2 may be the D gene (5 bases each). The CDR3 is 16 amino acids. V gave up 6 bases and J gave up 6 bases, with 24 bases separating them. The V gene's germline CDR1 is MDHEN and CDR2 SYDVKM. CDR3 in amino acids: CASSPAPGPGSLEQYV. The DNA of the CDR3 is TGTGCCAGCAGCCCAGCTCCGGGACCGGGATCCCTCGAGCAGTACGTC.

This clonotype was seen only a few times. The chain carries TRBV7-2 and TRBJ2-2; 8 bases fit TRBD2. The V gene's germline CDR1 is SGHTA and CDR2 FQGNSA. The V gene end was trimmed by 2 bases and the J gene end by 7 bases; junction bases not matched to a gene: 3. This CDR3 spans 14 amino acids. CDR3 sequence (DNA): TGTGCCAGCAGCTTAACGGGGGGGCTCGGGGAGCTGTTTTTT. Translation gives CASSLTGGLGELFF.

The J gene is TRBJ2-7, the V gene TRBV10-3, with D unresolved. V shed 11 bases and J shed 4 bases, with 15 bases lying between them. The germline V gene has CDR1 ENHRY and CDR2 SYGVKD. The CDR3 runs to 12 residues. CDR3 residues: CAPGPKIYEQYF. The CDR3 DNA reads TGTGCCCCTGGGCCGAAGATTTACGAGCAGTACTTC.

This clonotype was counted only a few times. In nucleotides, the CDR3 is TGCAGCGTCGACGCTACAGATACGCAGTATTTT. Protein: CSVDATDTQYF. The V call is TRBV29-1, the J call TRBJ2-3; D gene uncertain. The CDR3 spans 11 residues. Trimming took off 6 bases at V and 3 bases at J, with 7 bases between the two ends. Germline V gene sequence: CDR1 SQVTM, CDR2 ANQGSEA.

The chain couples TRBV7-2 to TRBJ1-2, with D unresolved. Germline V CDR1 and CDR2: SGHTA, FQGNSA. The CDR3 covers 13 residues. Trimming left V 1 base short and J 8 bases short, with 11 bases between. The chain's CDR3 is CASSLVRYGGYTF. The CDR3 nucleotides are TGTGCCAGCAGCTTAGTTAGGTATGGAGGCTACACCTTC.

The table lists this clonotype with a few counts. The chain combines TRBV7-9 with TRBJ2-7, with D perhaps assigned TRBD1 or TRBD2 (5 bases each). The germline CDR1 and CDR2 sequences are SEHNR and FQNEAQ (reference sequence). Trimming removed 5 bases from V and 9 bases from J, with 14 bases in between. The CDR3 runs 12 residues. This CDR3 is CASSALGDGQYV. The DNA of the CDR3 is TGTGCCAGCAGCGCTTTGGGGGACGGGCAGTACGTC.

The chain joins TRBV27 to TRBJ1-2; D is unclear. V gave up 3 bases and J gave up 5 bases, with 10 bases separating them. The CDR3 has 13 amino acids. Germline V CDR1 and CDR2: MNHEY, SMNVEV (reference sequence). CDR3 sequence reads: CASSFSAGYGYTF. The CDR3 DNA follows: TGTGCCAGCAGTTTCTCGGCAGGATATGGCTACACCTTC.